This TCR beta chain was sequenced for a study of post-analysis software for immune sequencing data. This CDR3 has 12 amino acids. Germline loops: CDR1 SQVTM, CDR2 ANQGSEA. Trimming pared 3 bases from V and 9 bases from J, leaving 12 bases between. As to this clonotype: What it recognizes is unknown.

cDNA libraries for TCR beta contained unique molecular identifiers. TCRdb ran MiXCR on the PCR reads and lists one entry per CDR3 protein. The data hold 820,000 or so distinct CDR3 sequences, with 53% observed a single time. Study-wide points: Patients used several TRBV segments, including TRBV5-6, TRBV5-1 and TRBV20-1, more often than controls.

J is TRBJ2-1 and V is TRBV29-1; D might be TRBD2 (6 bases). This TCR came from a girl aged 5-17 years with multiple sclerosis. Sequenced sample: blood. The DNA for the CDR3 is TGCAGCGTTGAGGGGGGTGGGGCTGAGCAGTTCTTC. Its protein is CSVEGGGAEQFF.